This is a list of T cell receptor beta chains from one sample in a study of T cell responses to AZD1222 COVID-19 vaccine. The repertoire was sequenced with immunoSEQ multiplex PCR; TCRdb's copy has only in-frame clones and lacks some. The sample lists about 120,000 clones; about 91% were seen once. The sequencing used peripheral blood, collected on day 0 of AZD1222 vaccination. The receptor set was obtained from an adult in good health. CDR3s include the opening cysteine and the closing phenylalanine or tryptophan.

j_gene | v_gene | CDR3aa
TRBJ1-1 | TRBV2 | CASSLDRGDAFF
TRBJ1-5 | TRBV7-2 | CASSTGYSQPQHF
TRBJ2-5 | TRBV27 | CASSANPLQETQYF
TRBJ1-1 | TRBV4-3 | CASSLLLDTEAFF
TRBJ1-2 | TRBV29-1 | CSVDAFEDGYTF
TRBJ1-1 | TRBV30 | CAWSVPGGVTEAFF
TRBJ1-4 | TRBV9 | CASSVESGYNEKLFF
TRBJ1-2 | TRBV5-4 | CASSLGRERRANYGYTF
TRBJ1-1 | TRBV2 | CASRLGAIEAFF
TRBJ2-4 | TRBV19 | CASSHGTKLNIQYF
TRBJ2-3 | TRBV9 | CASSPTGTGVNTQYF